What follows are 32 T cell receptor beta chains derived from one specimen sequenced in a study of metastatic and nonmetastatic thyroid tumors. Ahead of thyroid surgery, no patient had received treatment of any kind. With MiXCR, TCRdb reprocessed the PCR reads. The profile covers about 34,000 clones, with approximately 40% appearing a single time and approximately 22% taken by the ten largest. The sequenced material came from tumor tissue. These receptors were collected from a female donor with papillary thyroid cancer or a benign thyroid nodule (not recorded which). Some clones in this sample may be carry-over from other donors' samples.

The chain is built from TRBV20-1 and TRBJ1-6; D unclear. Trimming removed 5 bases at V and 5 bases at J, with 13 bases between. The CDR3 extends over 14 amino acids. Per the germline V gene, CDR1 is DFQATT and CDR2 is SNEGSKA (reference sequence). CDR3 sequence reads: CSAPIVRDNSPLHF. The CDR3 DNA reads as TGCAGTGCTCCCATCGTTAGGGATAATTCACCCCTCCACTTT.

This clone has only a few counts. The chain recombines TRBV7-3 with TRBJ2-3; 7 nucleotides line up with TRBD1. Germline trimming cut 3 bases from V and 8 bases from J; bases unmatched to any gene: 5. The germline gives CDR1 SGHTA, CDR2 FQGTGA. The CDR3 runs 13 residues. The CDR3: CASSLTGNPTQYF. CDR3 nucleotide sequence: TGTGCCAGCAGCTTGACAGGGAATCCTACGCAGTATTTT.

The V gene is TRBV30, the J gene TRBJ1-1, with a tentative D call TRBD1 (5 bases). Trimming removed 6 bases at V and 4 bases at J, with 15 bases between. This CDR3 is built from 13 residues. Looked up from germline, CDR1 is GTSNPN and CDR2 is SVGIG (reference sequence). The CDR3 is CACTQGWGTEAFF. The CDR3, as DNA: TGTGCCTGCACGCAGGGATGGGGCACTGAAGCTTTCTTT.

The gene calls are TRBV6-5 and TRBJ1-2; the match to TRBD1 covers 9 bases. V gave up 4 bases and J gave up 8 bases; unmatched junction bases: 11. The CDR3 consists of 15 residues. Per germline, CDR1 MNHEY and CDR2 SVGAGI. This CDR3 reads CASSFTQGAQTGYTF. CDR3 bases: TGTGCCAGCAGTTTCACACAGGGGGCGCAGACCGGCTACACCTTC.

This clone has just a few counts. The rearrangement uses TRBV6-1 and TRBJ2-2; D may be TRBD2 (6 bases). The CDR3 has 13 amino acids. The ends were cut back, 5 bases at V and 6 bases at J, with 10 bases in the middle. Germline V CDR1 and CDR2: MNHNS, SASEGT. The CDR3 is CASSWRAAGELFF. CDR3 bases: TGTGCCAGCAGTTGGAGGGCCGCCGGGGAGCTGTTTTTT.

In its sample, this clone was seen a few times. The V gene is TRBV6-5, the J gene TRBJ1-2, with D uncertain. The CDR3 is 13 residues long. Per the germline V gene, CDR1 is MNHEY and CDR2 is SVGAGI. V dropped 2 bases and J dropped 7 bases, with 11 bases sitting between them. This CDR3 is CASSYQVNSGYTF. In DNA, the CDR3 is TGTGCCAGCAGTTACCAGGTGAATTCTGGCTACACCTTC.

The gene calls are TRBV19 and TRBJ2-3; 11 bases align to TRBD1. CDR1 is LNHDA, CDR2 SQIVND, per germline (reference sequence). Losses at the gene ends were 6 bases for V and 2 bases for J; bases not matched to a gene: 10. The CDR3 runs to 17 residues. This CDR3 is CASSPRTGGRHTDTQYF. The DNA for the CDR3 is TGTGCCAGTAGCCCCCGGACAGGGGGCCGCCACACAGATACGCAGTATTTT.

The V call is TRBV9, the J call TRBJ2-2; 7 nucleotides line up with TRBD1. The V gene's germline CDR1 is SGDLS and CDR2 YYNGEE. The V gene end was trimmed by 2 bases and the J gene end by 5 bases; junction bases not matched to a gene: 3. The CDR3 spans 14 residues. CDR3 residues: CASSVQGVTGELFF. As DNA, the CDR3 is TGTGCCAGCAGCGTGCAGGGGGTTACCGGGGAGCTGTTTTTT.

This clone was detected only once. CDR3 coding DNA: TGTGCCAGCAGCTCTATAACAGGGAGTGGAAACACCATATATTTT. Translation gives CASSSITGSGNTIYF. The chain recombines TRBV5-5 with TRBJ1-3, with a weak D call TRBD1 (6 bases). The CDR3 totals 15 residues. V lost 3 bases and J lost 3, with 13 bases in between. The V gene's germline CDR1 is SGHKS and CDR2 YYEKEE (reference sequence).

A remark on this clone: One junction end does not reproduce the germline sequence, and a read error may be involved. CDR3 DNA: TGTGCCATTAAGCGGGAGGGCGCCGGGGAGCCGTTTTTT. Translated, it gives CAIKREGAGEPFF. The chain recombines TRBV19 with TRBJ2-2, with 10 bases identical to TRBD2. This CDR3 is built from 13 residues. Looked up from germline, CDR1 is LNHDA and CDR2 is SQIVND (reference sequence).

The chain joins TRBV6-2 or TRBV6-3 to TRBJ2-7; 11 bases align to TRBD2. With V trimmed by 2 bases and J by 3 bases, 21 bases remained unmatched. The V gene's germline CDR1 is MNHEY and CDR2 SVGEGT. The CDR3 has 21 residues. CDR3 protein: CASSYRTTGSGRAFFRYEQYF. As DNA, the CDR3 is TGTGCCAGCAGTTACCGCACGACTGGTAGCGGGAGGGCCTTTTTCCGCTACGAGCAGTACTTC.

V is TRBV4-1 and J is TRBJ2-6, with D uncertain. This CDR3 has 17 residues. Germline V lookup: CDR1 MGHRA, CDR2 YSYEKL. Trimming stripped 0 bases from V and 0 bases from J, with 9 bases between. The CDR3 DNA reads TGCGCCAGCAGCCAAGATGGCCCCGACTCTGGGGCCAACGTCCTGACTTTC. Residues: CASSQDGPDSGANVLTF.

The chain joins TRBV6-5 to TRBJ2-7; TRBD2 is a possible D gene (6 bases). This CDR3 has 15 amino acids. Germline V gene lookup returns CDR1 MNHEY and CDR2 SVGAGI. Trimming removed 2 bases at V and 11 bases at J, with 22 bases between. CDR3 in DNA: TGTGCCAGCAGTTACGCAACTAGCCAAACCTTCGTGGAGTACTTC. Residues: CASSYATSQTFVEYF.

The CDR3 DNA reads TGTGCCAGCAGCTTAGACAGGGTGCAGTACTTC. It specifies CASSLDRVQYF. This chain uses TRBV7-3 with TRBJ2-7, with TRBD1 identical over 7 bases. Trimming cost V 2 bases and J 9 bases; bases outside gene matches: 1. The CDR3 runs 11 residues. Germline V gives CDR1 SGHTA, CDR2 FQGTGA.

This chain joins TRBV5-1 and TRBJ1-5; 10 positions match TRBD1. Germline V CDR1 and CDR2: SGHRS, YFSETQ. The CDR3 runs to 15 residues. Germline trimming cut 3 bases from V and 6 bases from J; bases unmatched to any gene: 6. CDR3 sequence: CASSSGTGVGQPQHF. In DNA, the CDR3 is TGCGCCAGCAGCTCGGGGACAGGGGTCGGTCAGCCCCAGCATTTT.

The rearrangement links TRBV27 to TRBJ1-2; D is uncertain. Trimming took 7 bases from V and 4 from J, leaving 16 bases between them. Per germline, CDR1 MNHEY and CDR2 SMNVEV (reference sequence). The CDR3 is 14 amino acids. The CDR3 DNA is TGTGCCAGCACACACCCCCAACCGACCTATGGCTACACCTTC. Residues: CASTHPQPTYGYTF.

The V call is TRBV11-2, the J call TRBJ2-1, with 8 positions matching TRBD2. CDR3 length equals 17 residues. Looked up from germline, CDR1 is SGHAT and CDR2 is FQNNGV. The ends lost 4 bases at V and 6 bases at J; junction bases unmatched: 14. CDR3 protein: CASSYRLAGLVANEQFF. CDR3 coding DNA: TGTGCCAGCAGCTACAGACTCGCGGGACTAGTCGCCAATGAGCAGTTCTTC. The full variable domain, completed using reference TRBV11-2 and TRBJ2-1, is EAGVAQSPRYKIIEKRQSVAFWCNPISGHATLYWYQQILGQGPKLLIQFQNNGVVDDSQLPKDRFSAERLKGVDSTLKIQPAKLEDSAVYLCASSYRLAGLVANEQFFGPGTRLTVL.

This clone was detected only a few times. This chain uses TRBV12-3 or TRBV12-4 with TRBJ2-7, with TRBD2 as a possible D gene (6 bases). V was clipped by 2 bases and J by 3 bases, with 14 bases between them. The CDR3 has 15 residues. CDR3 in amino acids: CASSLTPGANYEQYF. In nucleotides, the CDR3 is TGTGCCAGCAGTTTAACACCGGGAGCGAACTACGAGCAGTACTTC.

The chain has TRBV30 and TRBJ2-7, with 8 nucleotides matching TRBD2. The CDR3 loop spans 12 amino acids. Germline CDR1 reads GTSNPN; CDR2 reads SVGIG (reference sequence). V trimming: 5 bases; J trimming: 7 bases; junction bases outside the gene matches: 7. The CDR3 nucleotides are TGTGCCTGGTGGACTAGCTTGTGGGAGCAGTACTTC. Translation gives CAWWTSLWEQYF.

This clone was counted between two and nine times. The genes are TRBV29-1 and TRBJ1-4, with D tentatively TRBD1 (6 bases). Germline CDR1 is SQVTM and CDR2 is ANQGSEA. Trimming removed 6 bases at V and 0 bases at J, with 14 bases between. The CDR3 consists of 15 residues. As DNA, the CDR3 is TGCAGCGTGACTTTCGCAGGGGCAACTAATGAAAAACTGTTTTTT. Translation gives CSVTFAGATNEKLFF. Combining the CDR3 with reference TRBV29-1 and TRBJ1-4 gives the whole variable domain SAVISQKPSRDICQRGTSLTIQCQVDSQVTMMFWYRQQPGQSLTLIATANQGSEATYESGFVIDKFPISRPNLTFSTLTVSNMSPEDSSIYLCSVTFAGATNEKLFFGSGTQLSVL.

This chain links TRBV30 with TRBJ1-5, with D perhaps matching TRBD1 (6 bases). Germline loops: CDR1 GTSNPN, CDR2 SVGIG (reference sequence). V lost 2 bases to trimming and J lost 6 bases, with 11 bases between them. The CDR3 consists of 13 residues. In DNA, the CDR3 is TGTGCCTGGAGTCCTCAACAGGGTCAGCCCCAGCATTTT. Protein product: CAWSPQQGQPQHF.

This chain connects TRBV6-2 or TRBV6-3 to TRBJ1-6, with 8 positions matching TRBD1. The CDR3 is 16 residues long. V shed 4 bases and J 10 bases; nucleotides not matched to a gene: 12. Germline values: CDR1 MNHEY, CDR2 SVGEGT. CDR3 bases: TGTGCCAGCAGTTTATCCACCGGGACAGGTCACTCACCCCTCCACTTT. Translation: CASSLSTGTGHSPLHF.

The chain links TRBV27 to TRBJ2-1; no clear D gene. V lost 6 bases and J 6 bases, leaving 3 bases between the germline ends. The CDR3 is 10 amino acids. Germline CDR1 and CDR2: MNHEY and SMNVEV (reference sequence). The CDR3, as DNA: TGTGCCAGCAGCCCCAATGAGCAGTTCTTC. It specifies CASSPNEQFF.

The DNA for the CDR3 is TGTGCCGGTTGGACTAGCGGGAGGGCCGTGGTAATCAATGAGCAGTTCTTC. Amino acid sequence: CAGWTSGRAVVINEQFF. The chain is built from TRBV30 and TRBJ2-1, with TRBD2 identical over 15 bases. The germline CDR1 and CDR2 sequences are GTSNPN and SVGIG (reference sequence). Trimming at V came to 8 bases and at J to 6 bases, leaving 14 bases not matched to a gene. CDR3 size: 17 residues.

By sample share, this clone is large. V is TRBV28 and J is TRBJ2-2; 7 bases fit TRBD2. Germline-derived CDR1 and CDR2 are MDHEN and SYDVKM. The junction had 12 bases not matched to a gene; V was cut back by 3 bases and J by 2 bases. The CDR3 is made up of 18 amino acids. The CDR3 loop reads CASSFLRAGRSNTGELFF. CDR3 DNA sequence: TGTGCCAGCAGTTTTTTAAGAGCGGGGCGGAGTAACACCGGGGAGCTGTTTTTT.

V is TRBV4-1 and J is TRBJ2-3; the match to TRBD2 covers 10 bases. The CDR3 is 19 amino acids. CDR1 MGHRA and CDR2 YSYEKL come from the germline V gene. The V and J ends lost 2 bases and 2 bases, in that order; junction bases with no gene match: 13. In DNA form, the CDR3 reads TGCGCCAGCAGCCAACCGCCCTTGGCTAGCGGGAGCGTCACAGATACGCAGTATTTT. It is translated as CASSQPPLASGSVTDTQYF.

V is TRBV6-2 or TRBV6-3 and J is TRBJ1-1; 7 nucleotides match TRBD1. Germline V gene sequence: CDR1 MNHEY, CDR2 SVGEGT. The V and J ends lost 0 bases and 1 base, in that order; junction bases with no gene match: 8. This CDR3 has 17 residues. CDR3 loop: CASSYSGTDVTNTEAFF. CDR3 bases: TGTGCCAGCAGTTACTCAGGGACAGACGTAACGAACACTGAAGCTTTCTTT.

This clone has more than one count but fewer than ten. The chain joins TRBV20-1 to TRBJ2-7; possibly TRBD2 for D (5 bases). The CDR3 spans 15 residues. Germline lookup yields CDR1 DFQATT and CDR2 SNEGSKA (reference sequence). The V gene lost 0 bases and the J gene lost 2 bases, with 14 bases spanning the gap. CDR3 in amino acids: CSARERLAHPYEQYF. CDR3 coding DNA: TGCAGTGCTAGAGAGCGATTAGCGCATCCCTACGAGCAGTACTTC.

This chain uses TRBV5-5 with TRBJ1-5; no clear D. Germline V gene sequence: CDR1 SGHKS, CDR2 YYEKEE (reference sequence). The CDR3 length is 14 residues. The V and J ends lost 2 bases and 3 bases respectively, with 9 bases between them. This chain's CDR3 is CASSLYGYNQPQHF. CDR3 nucleotides: TGTGCCAGCAGCTTATACGGTTACAATCAGCCCCAGCATTTT. The full variable domain, with the rest looked up from reference TRBV5-5 and TRBJ1-5, is DAGVTQSPTHLIKTRGQQVTLRCSPISGHKSVSWYQQVLGQGPQFIFQYYEKEERGRGNFPDRFSARQFPNYSSELNVNALLLGDSALYLCASSLYGYNQPQHFGDGTRLSIL.

This clone is a singleton in its sample. V gene TRBV7-3 combines with J gene TRBJ2-2, with 9 bases identical to TRBD1. With 6 bases clipped from V and 4 bases from J, the junction kept 9 bases outside the gene matches. Per the germline V gene, CDR1 is SGHTA and CDR2 is FQGTGA. The CDR3 consists of 16 residues. The CDR3 DNA reads TGTGCCAGCAGTTCGCACAGGGGGCCGGCCACCGGGGAGCTGTTTTTT. This sequence encodes CASSSHRGPATGELFF.

In this sample, this clone turned up a few times. J is TRBJ2-1 and V is TRBV5-1; unclear D gene. V was cut by 0 bases and J by 5 bases, with 6 bases left in between. The germline V gene has CDR1 SGHRS and CDR2 YFSETQ. CDR3 length: 13 amino acids. The CDR3: CASSLAVDNEQFF. The CDR3 region has the DNA TGCGCCAGCAGCTTGGCGGTAGACAATGAGCAGTTCTTC.

This rearrangement joins TRBV6-1 to TRBJ2-2; 7 bases align to TRBD1. CDR3 size: 15 residues. V gave up 6 bases and J gave up 4 bases; unmatched junction bases: 8. Germline loops: CDR1 MNHNS, CDR2 SASEGT. The CDR3 DNA follows: TGTGCCAGCAGGCAATACAGGGGTGGCACCGGGGAGCTGTTTTTT. Protein: CASRQYRGGTGELFF.